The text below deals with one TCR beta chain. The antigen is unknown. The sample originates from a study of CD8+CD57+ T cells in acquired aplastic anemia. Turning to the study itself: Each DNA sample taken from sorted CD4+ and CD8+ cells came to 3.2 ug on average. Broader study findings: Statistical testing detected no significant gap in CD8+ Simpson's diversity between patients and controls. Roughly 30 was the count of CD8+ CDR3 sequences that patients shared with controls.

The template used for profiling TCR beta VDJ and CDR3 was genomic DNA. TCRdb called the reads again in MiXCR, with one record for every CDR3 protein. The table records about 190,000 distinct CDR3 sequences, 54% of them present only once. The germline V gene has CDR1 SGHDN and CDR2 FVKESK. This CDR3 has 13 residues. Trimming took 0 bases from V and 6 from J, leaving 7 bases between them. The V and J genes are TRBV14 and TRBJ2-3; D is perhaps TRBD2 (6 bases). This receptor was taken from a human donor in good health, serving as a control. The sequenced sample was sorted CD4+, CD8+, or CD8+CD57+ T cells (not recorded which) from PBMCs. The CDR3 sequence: CASSQDRGDTQYF. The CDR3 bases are TGTGCCAGCAGCCAAGATCGGGGGGATACGCAGTATTTT. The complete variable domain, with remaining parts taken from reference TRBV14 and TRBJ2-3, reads EAGVTQFPSHSVIEKGQTVTLRCDPISGHDNLYWYRRVMGKEIKFLLHFVKESKQDESGMPNNRFLAERTGGTYSTLKVQPAELEDSGVYFCASSQDRGDTQYFGPGTRLTVL.